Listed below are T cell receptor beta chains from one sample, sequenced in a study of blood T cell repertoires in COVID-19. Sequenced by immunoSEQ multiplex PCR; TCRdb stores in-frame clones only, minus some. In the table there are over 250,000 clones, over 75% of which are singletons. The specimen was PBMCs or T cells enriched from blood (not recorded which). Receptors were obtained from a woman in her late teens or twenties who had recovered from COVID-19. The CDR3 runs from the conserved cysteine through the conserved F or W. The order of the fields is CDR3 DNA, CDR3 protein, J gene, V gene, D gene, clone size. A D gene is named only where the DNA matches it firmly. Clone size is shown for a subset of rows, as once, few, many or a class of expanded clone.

TGTGCCAGCAGCCCAGAGTCGGGCGGGGGAAGGTGGGGCTACACCTTC CASSPESGGGRWGYTF TRBJ1-2 TRBV6-8 . .
TGTGCCAGCAGTTTATGGGGGACATCGAGCTCCTACGAGCAGTACTTC CASSLWGTSSSYEQYF TRBJ2-7 TRBV27 . .
TGTGCCATCAGTAGGACAGGGGGGAACACTGAAGCTTTCTTT CAISRTGGNTEAFF TRBJ1-1 TRBV10-3 TRBD1 .
TGTGCCTGGAGTGTCGGGGCAGGACTAGCGGATTACGAGCAGTACTTC CAWSVGAGLADYEQYF TRBJ2-7 TRBV30 TRBD2 .
TGCGCCAGCACCGGGACAGGGCTCAATGAGCAGTTCTTC CASTGTGLNEQFF TRBJ2-1 TRBV10-1 TRBD1 .
TGTGCCAGCTCACCAATGTCGGACAGAACAACCGGGGAGCTGTTTTTT CASSPMSDRTTGELFF TRBJ2-2 TRBV18 . .
TGTGCCAGCAGCTTAGACGGGACTAGCACAGATACGCAGTATTTT CASSLDGTSTDTQYF TRBJ2-3 TRBV7-2 . .
TGTGCCAGTAGTCCTCCACCGGGACAGGGGTTTGGAGATACGCAGTATTTT CASSPPPGQGFGDTQYF TRBJ2-3 TRBV19 TRBD1 once
TGTGCCAGCAAGACTCACGACTCCTACGAGCAGTACTTC CASKTHDSYEQYF TRBJ2-7 TRBV2 . .
TGTGCCAGCAGTTCAGGACAGGGGTTGGGCTACACCTTC CASSSGQGLGYTF TRBJ1-2 TRBV12-3/TRBV12-4 TRBD1 .
TGTGCCAGCCACCGCGGCCTCGTGGTCGCAACTAATGAAAAACTGTTTTTT CASHRGLVVATNEKLFF TRBJ1-4 TRBV19 . .
TGTGCCAGCAGCTTGGGGCAGTCAGGCAACTATGGCTACACCTTC CASSLGQSGNYGYTF TRBJ1-2 TRBV5-4 . .
TGTGCCAGCTCAGACAGGGTGAACACTGAAGCTTTCTTT CASSDRVNTEAFF TRBJ1-1 TRBV18 TRBD1 .
TGTGCCAGCAGTTTGCCTGGACAGGGTGGCTACGAGCAGTACTTC CASSLPGQGGYEQYF TRBJ2-7 TRBV28 TRBD1 .
TGTGCCAGCAGTCCACAGGTGACAGATACGCAGTATTTT CASSPQVTDTQYF TRBJ2-3 TRBV6-5 . .
TGTGCCAGCAGCCGATCAAGCGGGGGCGCAGATACGCAGTATTTT CASSRSSGGADTQYF TRBJ2-3 TRBV4-2 TRBD2 once